Here is one T cell receptor (beta chain) with its context. Original analysis: Estimation of nucleated cell counts was performed using reference gene primer amplification. Libraries were prepared by immunoSEQ multiplex PCR; TCRdb keeps only in-frame clonotypes and omits some of them. For V, J and clone size, that table is used; D and trimming come from the DNA. The sample includes roughly 440,000 clones, around 88% of them seen just once. This specimen belongs to a study of blood T cell repertoires in COVID-19. Study at large: COVID-19 samples collected from the United States, Italy and Spain covered acute and convalescent phases. From T cells, B-cell-depleted T cells, or PBMCs came the material, which was cDNA or gDNA.

In germline, CDR1 is SNHLY, CDR2 FYNNEI. This CDR3 region has 12 residues. The ends lost 6 bases at V and 8 bases at J; junction bases unmatched: 5. The sample was peripheral blood. This TCR was recovered from a woman aged 50 to 60 with COVID-19, enrolled during active disease. V is TRBV2 and J is TRBJ1-2; 8 bases map to TRBD1. The CDR3 DNA reads as TGTGCCAGCAGCGGGGACAGGATCGGCTACACCTTC. Amino acids: CASSGDRIGYTF.